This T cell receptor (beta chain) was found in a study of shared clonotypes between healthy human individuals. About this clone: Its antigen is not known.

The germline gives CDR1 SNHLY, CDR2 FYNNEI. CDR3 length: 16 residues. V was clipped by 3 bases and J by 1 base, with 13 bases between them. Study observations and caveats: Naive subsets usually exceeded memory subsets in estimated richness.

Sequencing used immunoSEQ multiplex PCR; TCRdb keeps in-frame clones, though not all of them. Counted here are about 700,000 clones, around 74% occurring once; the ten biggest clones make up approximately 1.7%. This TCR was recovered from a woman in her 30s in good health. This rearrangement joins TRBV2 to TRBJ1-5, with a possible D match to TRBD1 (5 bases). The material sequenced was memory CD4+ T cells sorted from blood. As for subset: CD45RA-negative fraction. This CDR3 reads CASSDSWTRSNQPQHF. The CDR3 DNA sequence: TGTGCCAGCAGTGATTCGTGGACAAGAAGCAATCAGCCCCAGCATTTT.